The text below deals with one T cell receptor (beta chain). The data originate from a study of blood T cell repertoires in COVID-19. Background on the study: PBMCs, B-cell-depleted T cells, or T cells were the source of the cDNA or gDNA that made up the material.

With V trimmed by 5 bases and J by 3 bases, 8 bases remained unmatched. CDR3 length: 17 residues. The V gene's germline CDR1 is WNHNN and CDR2 SYGVQD (reference sequence). Original analysis: Scientists estimated how many nucleated cells there were by amplifying reference gene primers. The assay was immunoSEQ multiplex PCR, and TCRdb's table has in-frame clones only and misses some. V and J calls and clone size come straight from that table; D and trimming were deduced from the DNA. The sample has some 49,000 clones; approximately 93% are singletons. The sequence derives from a man between 60 and 75 years old with COVID-19, enrolled during active disease. The gene calls are TRBV10-1 and TRBJ2-6; 9 positions agree with TRBD1. Sequenced: peripheral blood. Here the CDR3 DNA reads TGCGCCAGCAGTCGAGGGGGACAGGGATTTGGGGCCAACGTCCTGACTTTC. Residues: CASSRGGQGFGANVLTF.